A selection of T cell receptor beta chains follows, all from one sample in a study of blood T cell repertoires in COVID-19. Method: immunoSEQ multiplex PCR; TCRdb's copy keeps in-frame clones and lacks some. The repertoire holds roughly 95,000 clones, around 80% seen once, with almost 7% in the top ten. The sample taken for sequencing was peripheral blood. These receptor sequences come from a man over 45 with active or convalescent COVID-19. CDR3s leave out the opening cysteine and the closing phenylalanine or tryptophan. The order of the fields is V gene, J gene, clone size, CDR3 protein. Only some rows state a clone size, as once, few, many or a class for expanded clones.

v_gene: TRBV19; j_gene: TRBJ2-2; abundance: .; CDR3aa: ASSMAITGSYTGELF
v_gene: TRBV3-1/TRBV3-2; j_gene: TRBJ2-2; abundance: .; CDR3aa: ASSQEGVGELF
v_gene: TRBV5-1; j_gene: TRBJ1-1; abundance: few; CDR3aa: ASTTQGDTEAF
v_gene: TRBV2; j_gene: TRBJ2-3; abundance: .; CDR3aa: ASRGSTDTQY
v_gene: TRBV18; j_gene: TRBJ1-3; abundance: once; CDR3aa: ASSPFDPTWTGGVSGNTIY
v_gene: TRBV5-5; j_gene: TRBJ2-6; abundance: .; CDR3aa: ASSLAGTGANVLT
v_gene: TRBV28; j_gene: TRBJ2-7; abundance: .; CDR3aa: ASSSHYEQY
v_gene: TRBV5-1; j_gene: TRBJ2-1; abundance: .; CDR3aa: ASSLSSGRNNEQF
v_gene: TRBV19; j_gene: TRBJ1-6; abundance: .; CDR3aa: ASTRTGSMGSPLH
v_gene: TRBV30; j_gene: TRBJ1-5; abundance: .; CDR3aa: AWSLTGAGQPQH
v_gene: TRBV5-1; j_gene: TRBJ1-2; abundance: .; CDR3aa: ASSSGQGGLYGYT
v_gene: TRBV10-3; j_gene: TRBJ2-2; abundance: .; CDR3aa: AISAKTGSGTGELF
v_gene: TRBV24-1; j_gene: TRBJ1-1; abundance: .; CDR3aa: ATRGPLNTEAF
v_gene: TRBV24-1; j_gene: TRBJ2-5; abundance: .; CDR3aa: ATSAPPGQGALQETQY
v_gene: TRBV5-4; j_gene: TRBJ2-7; abundance: few; CDR3aa: ASSQSGTGPYEQY
v_gene: TRBV28; j_gene: TRBJ1-2; abundance: .; CDR3aa: ASSLTVVGYT
v_gene: TRBV3-1/TRBV3-2; j_gene: TRBJ1-6; abundance: .; CDR3aa: ASSQKSGGLYNSPLH
v_gene: TRBV2; j_gene: TRBJ2-4; abundance: .; CDR3aa: ASSGGGVSRNIQY
v_gene: TRBV5-4; j_gene: TRBJ1-2; abundance: .; CDR3aa: ASGTALGGYT
v_gene: TRBV5-4; j_gene: TRBJ2-5; abundance: .; CDR3aa: ASSPWTGSGETQY
v_gene: TRBV7-2; j_gene: TRBJ1-1; abundance: once; CDR3aa: ASSRDRDTEAF
v_gene: TRBV6-1; j_gene: TRBJ1-3; abundance: .; CDR3aa: ASSEAGGSGGNTIY
v_gene: TRBV28; j_gene: TRBJ2-1; abundance: .; CDR3aa: ASREDFWRGGLEQF
v_gene: TRBV3-1/TRBV3-2; j_gene: TRBJ1-5; abundance: .; CDR3aa: ASSQAVSNQPQH
v_gene: TRBV6-5; j_gene: TRBJ2-3; abundance: .; CDR3aa: ATVEGSTNTQY
v_gene: TRBV6-2/TRBV6-3; j_gene: TRBJ2-5; abundance: .; CDR3aa: ASSSYGQNGRETQY
v_gene: TRBV7-2; j_gene: TRBJ1-1; abundance: .; CDR3aa: ASSLQGGVTEAF
v_gene: TRBV7-2; j_gene: TRBJ2-3; abundance: .; CDR3aa: ASSQDSGTDTQY
v_gene: TRBV30; j_gene: TRBJ1-4; abundance: .; CDR3aa: AWSVLNRGNEKLF
v_gene: TRBV5-1; j_gene: TRBJ2-3; abundance: .; CDR3aa: ASSLGDPSRDTQY
v_gene: TRBV19; j_gene: TRBJ2-2; abundance: .; CDR3aa: ASSAGTAPSTGELF
v_gene: TRBV6-1; j_gene: TRBJ1-2; abundance: .; CDR3aa: ASSVGTALPRDYGYT
v_gene: TRBV10-3; j_gene: TRBJ1-4; abundance: .; CDR3aa: AISVSGNEKLF
v_gene: TRBV15; j_gene: TRBJ1-2; abundance: .; CDR3aa: ATSRDRTEDNYGYT
v_gene: TRBV6-5; j_gene: TRBJ2-5; abundance: .; CDR3aa: ASSYSRGGETQY